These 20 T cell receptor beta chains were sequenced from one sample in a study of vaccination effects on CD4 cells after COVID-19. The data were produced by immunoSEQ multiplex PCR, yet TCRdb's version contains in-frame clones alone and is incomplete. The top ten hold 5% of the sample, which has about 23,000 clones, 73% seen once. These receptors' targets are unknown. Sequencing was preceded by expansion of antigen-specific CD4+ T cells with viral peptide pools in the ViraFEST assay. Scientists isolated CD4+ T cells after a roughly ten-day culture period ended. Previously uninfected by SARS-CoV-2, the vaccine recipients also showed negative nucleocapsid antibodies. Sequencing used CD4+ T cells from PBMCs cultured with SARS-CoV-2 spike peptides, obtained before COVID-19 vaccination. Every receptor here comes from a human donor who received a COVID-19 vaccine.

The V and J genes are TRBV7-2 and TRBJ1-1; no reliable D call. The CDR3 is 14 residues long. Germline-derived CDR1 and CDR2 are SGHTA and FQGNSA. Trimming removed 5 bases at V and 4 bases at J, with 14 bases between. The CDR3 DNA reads TGTGCCAGCAGCCGGACTATCATAGGCACTGAAGCTTTCTTT. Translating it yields CASSRTIIGTEAFF. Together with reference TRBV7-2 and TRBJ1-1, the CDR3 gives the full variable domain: GAGVSQSPSNKVTEKGKDVELRCDPISGHTALYWYRQSLGQGLEFLIYFQGNSAPDKSGLPSDRFSAERTGGSVSTLTIQRTQQEDSAVYLCASSRTIIGTEAFFGQGTRLTVV.

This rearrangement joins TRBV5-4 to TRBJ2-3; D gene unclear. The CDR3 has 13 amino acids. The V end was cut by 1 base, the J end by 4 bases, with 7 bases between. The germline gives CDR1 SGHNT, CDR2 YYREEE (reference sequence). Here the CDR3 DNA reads TGTGCCAGCAGCTTGATGGCCTCAGATACGCAGTATTTT. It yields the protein CASSLMASDTQYF.

The CDR3 here is CASGIPDRRATTNTEAFF. CDR3 nucleotides: TGTGCCAGCGGGATCCCTGATCGTAGGGCAACGACGAACACTGAAGCTTTCTTT. The chain recombines TRBV28 with TRBJ1-1; D is unclear. The CDR3 contains 18 residues. Germline V lookup: CDR1 MDHEN, CDR2 SYDVKM. Trimming took 8 bases from V and 1 from J, leaving 26 bases between them.

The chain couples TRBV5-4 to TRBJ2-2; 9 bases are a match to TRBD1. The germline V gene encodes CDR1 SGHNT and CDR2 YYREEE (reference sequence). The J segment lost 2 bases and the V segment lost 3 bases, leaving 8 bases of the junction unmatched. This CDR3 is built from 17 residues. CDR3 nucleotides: TGTGCCAGCAGCTGGCTTATGGGACAGGGTAACACCGGGGAGCTGTTTTTT. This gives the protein CASSWLMGQGNTGELFF.

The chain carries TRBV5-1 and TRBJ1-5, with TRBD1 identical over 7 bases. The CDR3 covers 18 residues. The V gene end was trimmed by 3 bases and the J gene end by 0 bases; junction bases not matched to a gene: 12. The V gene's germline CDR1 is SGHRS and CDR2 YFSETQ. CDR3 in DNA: TGCGCCAGCAGCTACCGGACAGGCGGGGAATATAGCAATCAGCCCCAGCATTTT. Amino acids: CASSYRTGGEYSNQPQHF. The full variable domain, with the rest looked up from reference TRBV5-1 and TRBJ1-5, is KAGVTQTPRYLIKTRGQQVTLSCSPISGHRSVSWYQQTPGQGLQFLFEYFSETQRNKGNFPGRFSGRQFSNSRSEMNVSTLELGDSALYLCASSYRTGGEYSNQPQHFGDGTRLSIL.

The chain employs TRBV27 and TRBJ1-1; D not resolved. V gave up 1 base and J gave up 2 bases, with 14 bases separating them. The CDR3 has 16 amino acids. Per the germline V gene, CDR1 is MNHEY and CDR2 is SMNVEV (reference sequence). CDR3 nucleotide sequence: TGTGCCAGCAGTTTATACGGGAGGGCGGAAAACACTGAAGCTTTCTTT. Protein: CASSLYGRAENTEAFF.

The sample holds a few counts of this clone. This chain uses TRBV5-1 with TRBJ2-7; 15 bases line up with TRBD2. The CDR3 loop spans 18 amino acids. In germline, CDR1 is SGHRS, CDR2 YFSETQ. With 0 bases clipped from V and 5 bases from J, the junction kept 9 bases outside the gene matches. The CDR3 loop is CASSLVSGLAGGGHEQYF. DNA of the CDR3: TGCGCCAGCAGCTTGGTTTCGGGACTAGCGGGAGGTGGCCACGAGCAGTACTTC.

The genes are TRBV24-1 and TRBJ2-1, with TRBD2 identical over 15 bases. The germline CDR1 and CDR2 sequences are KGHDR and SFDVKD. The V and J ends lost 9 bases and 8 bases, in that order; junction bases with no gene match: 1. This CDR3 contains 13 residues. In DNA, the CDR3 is TGTGCCACCTGGACTAGCGGGGGGGATGAGCAGTTCTTC. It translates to CATWTSGGDEQFF.

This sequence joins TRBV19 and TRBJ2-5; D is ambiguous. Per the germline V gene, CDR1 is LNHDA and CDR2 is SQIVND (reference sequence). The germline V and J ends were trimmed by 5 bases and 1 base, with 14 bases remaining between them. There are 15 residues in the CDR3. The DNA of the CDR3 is TGTGCCAGTAGTCCCCTATCCGCTAGCCAAGAGACCCAGTACTTC. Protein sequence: CASSPLSASQETQYF.

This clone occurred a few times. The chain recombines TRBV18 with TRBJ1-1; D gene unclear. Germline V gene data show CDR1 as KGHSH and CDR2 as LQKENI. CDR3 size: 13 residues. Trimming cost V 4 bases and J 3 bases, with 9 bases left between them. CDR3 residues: CASSLGVDTEAFF. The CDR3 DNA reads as TGTGCCAGCTCACTCGGGGTAGACACTGAAGCTTTCTTT.

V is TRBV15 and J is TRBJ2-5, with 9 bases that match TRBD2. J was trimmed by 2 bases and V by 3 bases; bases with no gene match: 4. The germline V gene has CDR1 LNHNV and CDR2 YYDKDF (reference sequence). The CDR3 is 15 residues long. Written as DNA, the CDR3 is TGTGCCACCAGCAGTACCGGACTAGCGCAAGAGACCCAGTACTTC. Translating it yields CATSSTGLAQETQYF.

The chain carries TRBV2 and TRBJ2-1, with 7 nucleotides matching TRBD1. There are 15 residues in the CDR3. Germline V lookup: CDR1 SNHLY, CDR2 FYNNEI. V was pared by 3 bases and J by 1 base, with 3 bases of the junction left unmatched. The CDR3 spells CASSDDRVSYNEQFF. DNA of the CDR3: TGTGCCAGCAGTGATGACAGGGTATCCTACAATGAGCAGTTCTTC.

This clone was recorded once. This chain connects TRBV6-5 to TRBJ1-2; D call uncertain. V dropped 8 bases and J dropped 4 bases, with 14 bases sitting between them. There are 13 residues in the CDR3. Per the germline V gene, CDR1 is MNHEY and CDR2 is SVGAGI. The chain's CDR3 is CASSLDSGYGYTF. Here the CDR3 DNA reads TGTGCCAGCTCCCTGGACTCGGGCTATGGCTACACCTTC.

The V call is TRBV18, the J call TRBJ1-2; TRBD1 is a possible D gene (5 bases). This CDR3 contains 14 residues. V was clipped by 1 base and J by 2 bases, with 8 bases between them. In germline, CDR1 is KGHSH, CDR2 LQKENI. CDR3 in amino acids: CASSPQGRNYGYTF. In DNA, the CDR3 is TGTGCCAGCTCACCACAGGGGAGGAACTATGGCTACACCTTC.

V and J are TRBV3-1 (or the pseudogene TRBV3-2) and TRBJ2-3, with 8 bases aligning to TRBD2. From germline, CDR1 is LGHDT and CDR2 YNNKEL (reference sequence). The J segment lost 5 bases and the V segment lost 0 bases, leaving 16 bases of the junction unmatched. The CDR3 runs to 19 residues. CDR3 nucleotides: TGTGCCAGCAGCCAAGATCAAGGTAGCGGGACGTCTGGGCGAGATACGCAGTATTTT. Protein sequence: CASSQDQGSGTSGRDTQYF.

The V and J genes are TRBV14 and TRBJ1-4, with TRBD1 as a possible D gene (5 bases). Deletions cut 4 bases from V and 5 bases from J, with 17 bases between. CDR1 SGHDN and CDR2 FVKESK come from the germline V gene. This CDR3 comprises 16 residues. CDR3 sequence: CASSPGTPITNEKLFF. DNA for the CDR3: TGTGCCAGCAGCCCCGGGACCCCGATAACAAATGAAAAACTGTTTTTT.

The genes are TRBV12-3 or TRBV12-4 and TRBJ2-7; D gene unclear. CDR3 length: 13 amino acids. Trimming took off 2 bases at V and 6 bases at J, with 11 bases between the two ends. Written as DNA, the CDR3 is TGTGCCAGCAGTTTAAATTTGTGGACCGAGCAGTACTTC. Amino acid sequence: CASSLNLWTEQYF.

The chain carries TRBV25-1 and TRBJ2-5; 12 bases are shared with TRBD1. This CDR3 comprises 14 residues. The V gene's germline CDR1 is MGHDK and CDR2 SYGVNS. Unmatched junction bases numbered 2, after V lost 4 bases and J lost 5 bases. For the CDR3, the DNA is TGTGCCAGCAGTGGGGGACAGGGGGCGGAGACCCAGTACTTC. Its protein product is CASSGGQGAETQYF.

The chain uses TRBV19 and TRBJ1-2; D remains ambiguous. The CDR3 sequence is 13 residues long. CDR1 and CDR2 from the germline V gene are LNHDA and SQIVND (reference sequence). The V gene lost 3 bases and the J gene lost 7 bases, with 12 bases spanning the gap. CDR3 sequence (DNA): TGTGCCAGTAGTATTCTACGGGATACTGGCTACACCTTC. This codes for CASSILRDTGYTF. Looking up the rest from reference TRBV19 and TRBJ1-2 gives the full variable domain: DGGITQSPKYLFRKEGQNVTLSCEQNLNHDAMYWYRQDPGQGLRLIYYSQIVNDFQKGDIAEGYSVSREKKESFPLTVTSAQKNPTAFYLCASSILRDTGYTFGSGTRLTVV.

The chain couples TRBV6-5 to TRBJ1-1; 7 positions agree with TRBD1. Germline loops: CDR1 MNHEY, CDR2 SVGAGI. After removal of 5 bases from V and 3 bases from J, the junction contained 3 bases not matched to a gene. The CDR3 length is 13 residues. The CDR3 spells CASSQQGYTEAFF. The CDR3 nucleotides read TGTGCCAGCAGTCAACAGGGGTACACTGAAGCTTTCTTT.